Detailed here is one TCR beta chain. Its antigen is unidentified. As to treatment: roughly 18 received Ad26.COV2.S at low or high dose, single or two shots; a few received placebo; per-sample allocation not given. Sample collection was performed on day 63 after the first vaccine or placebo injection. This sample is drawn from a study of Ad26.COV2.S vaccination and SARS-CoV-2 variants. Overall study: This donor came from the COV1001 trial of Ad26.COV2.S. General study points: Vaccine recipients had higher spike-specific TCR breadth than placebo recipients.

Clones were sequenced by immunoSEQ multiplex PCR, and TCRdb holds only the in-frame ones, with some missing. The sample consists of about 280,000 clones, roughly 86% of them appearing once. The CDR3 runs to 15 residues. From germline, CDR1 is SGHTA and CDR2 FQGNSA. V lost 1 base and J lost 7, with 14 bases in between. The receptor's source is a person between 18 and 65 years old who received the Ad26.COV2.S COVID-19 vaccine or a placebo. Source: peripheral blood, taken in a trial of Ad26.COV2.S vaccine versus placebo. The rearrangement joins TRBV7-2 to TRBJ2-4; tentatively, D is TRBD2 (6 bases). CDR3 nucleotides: TGTGCCAGCAGCTTAGGTATAGGGGAGGCCAACATTCAGTACTTC. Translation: CASSLGIGEANIQYF.